This TCR beta chain was identified in a study of T cell repertoires in cytomegalovirus infection. With 0 bases removed from V and 0 bases from J, the gap between germline ends came to 18 bases. CDR3 length: 19 residues. Looked up from germline, CDR1 is MNHNY and CDR2 is SVGAGI (reference sequence). Via MiXCR, TCRdb re-called the reads, giving one row per CDR3 protein. Of around 450,000 distinct CDR3 sequences listed, roughly 30% were seen once; the top ten hold approximately 14%. The chain employs TRBV6-6 and TRBJ2-1; D unclear. The sequenced sample was PBMCs. This TCR derives from a human donor in good health (CMV status not recorded). Some clones in this sample may be carry-over from other donors' samples. CDR3 in amino acids: CASSYSAFRHESSYNEQFF. CDR3 in DNA: TGTGCCAGCAGTTACTCGGCCTTCCGACACGAGAGCTCCTACAATGAGCAGTTCTTC.